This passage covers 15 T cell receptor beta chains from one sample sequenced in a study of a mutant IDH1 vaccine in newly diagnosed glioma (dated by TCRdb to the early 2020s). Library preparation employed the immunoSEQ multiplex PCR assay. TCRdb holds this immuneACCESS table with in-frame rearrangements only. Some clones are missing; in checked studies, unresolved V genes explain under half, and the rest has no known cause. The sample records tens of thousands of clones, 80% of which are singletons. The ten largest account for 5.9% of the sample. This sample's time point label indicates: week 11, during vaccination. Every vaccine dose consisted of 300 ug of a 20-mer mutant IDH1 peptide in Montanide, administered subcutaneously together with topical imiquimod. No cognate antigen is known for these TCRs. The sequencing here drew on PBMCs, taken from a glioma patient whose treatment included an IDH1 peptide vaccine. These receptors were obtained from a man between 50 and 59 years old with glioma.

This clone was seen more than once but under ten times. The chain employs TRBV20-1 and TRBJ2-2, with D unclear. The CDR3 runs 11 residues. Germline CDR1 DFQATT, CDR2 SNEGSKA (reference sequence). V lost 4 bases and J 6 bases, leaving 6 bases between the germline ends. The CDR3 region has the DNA TGCAGTGCTATTGATGCCGGGGAGCTGTTTTTT. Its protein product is CSAIDAGELFF.

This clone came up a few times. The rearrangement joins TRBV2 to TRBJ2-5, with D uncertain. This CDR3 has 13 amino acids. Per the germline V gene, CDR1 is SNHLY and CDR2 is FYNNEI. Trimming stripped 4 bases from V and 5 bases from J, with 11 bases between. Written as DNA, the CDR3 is TGTGCCAGCAGTGCCCGAACTCTGGAGACCCAGTACTTC. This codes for CASSARTLETQYF.

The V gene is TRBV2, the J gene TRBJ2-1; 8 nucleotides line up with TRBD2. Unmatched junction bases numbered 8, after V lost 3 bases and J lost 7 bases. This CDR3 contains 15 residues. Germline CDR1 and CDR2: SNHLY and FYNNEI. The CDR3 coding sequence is TGTGCCAGCAGTGACAGCGGGAGAACTAGTAATGAGCAGTTCTTC. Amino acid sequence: CASSDSGRTSNEQFF.

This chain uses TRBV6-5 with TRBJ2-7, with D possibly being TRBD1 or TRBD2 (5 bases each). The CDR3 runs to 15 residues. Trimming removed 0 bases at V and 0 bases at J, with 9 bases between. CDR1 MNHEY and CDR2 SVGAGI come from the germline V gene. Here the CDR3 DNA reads TGTGCCAGCAGTTACTCCAGGGCGGGCTCCTACGAGCAGTACTTC. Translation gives CASSYSRAGSYEQYF.

CDR3 in DNA: TGTGCCACCTCACAGGGGGCTCTGGGCTACACCTTC. Its translation is CATSQGALGYTF. The chain recombines TRBV6-5 with TRBJ1-2; 9 positions match TRBD1. The J segment lost 8 bases and the V segment lost 10 bases, leaving 8 bases of the junction unmatched. Germline CDR1 and CDR2: MNHEY and SVGAGI. CDR3 length: 12 residues.

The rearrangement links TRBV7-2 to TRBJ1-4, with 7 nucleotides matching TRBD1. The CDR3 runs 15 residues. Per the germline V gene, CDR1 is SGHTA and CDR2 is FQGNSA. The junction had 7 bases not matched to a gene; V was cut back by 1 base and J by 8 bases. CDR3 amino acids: CASSLGGGSKEKLFF. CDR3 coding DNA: TGTGCCAGCAGCTTAGGAGGGGGCTCGAAAGAAAAACTGTTTTTT.

The chain's CDR3 is CASSQEGDEQFF. The CDR3 DNA follows: TGTGCCAGCAGCCAAGAGGGGGATGAGCAGTTCTTC. J is TRBJ2-1 and V is TRBV14, with D perhaps being TRBD1 or TRBD2 (5 bases each). Germline-derived CDR1 and CDR2 are SGHDN and FVKESK. V was pared by 0 bases and J by 8 bases, with 5 bases between. CDR3 length: 12 residues.

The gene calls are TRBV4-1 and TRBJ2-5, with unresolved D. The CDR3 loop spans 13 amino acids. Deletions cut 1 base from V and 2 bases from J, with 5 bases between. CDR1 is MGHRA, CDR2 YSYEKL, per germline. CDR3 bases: TGCGCCAGCAGCCAAGGGAGACAAGAGACCCAGTACTTC. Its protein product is CASSQGRQETQYF.

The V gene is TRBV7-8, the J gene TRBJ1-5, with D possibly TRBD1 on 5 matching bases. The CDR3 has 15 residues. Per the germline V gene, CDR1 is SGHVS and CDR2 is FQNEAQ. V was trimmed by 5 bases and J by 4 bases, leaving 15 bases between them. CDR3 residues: CASSQAEGPNQPQHF. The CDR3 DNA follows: TGTGCCAGCAGCCAAGCCGAGGGGCCAAATCAGCCCCAGCATTTT.

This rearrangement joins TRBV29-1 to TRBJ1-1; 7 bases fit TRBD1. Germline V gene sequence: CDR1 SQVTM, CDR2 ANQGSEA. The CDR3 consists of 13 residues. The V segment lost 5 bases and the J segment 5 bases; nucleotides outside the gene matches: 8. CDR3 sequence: CSVSGQSGTEAFF. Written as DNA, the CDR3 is TGCAGCGTTTCGGGACAGTCGGGAACTGAAGCTTTCTTT.

CDR3 nucleotide sequence: TGTGCCAGCAGTCCACTGACAGGGGTAAAGTTCGGGTCCTACAATGAGCAGTTCTTC. Amino acid sequence: CASSPLTGVKFGSYNEQFF. The chain carries TRBV28 and TRBJ2-1, with 8 bases lining up with TRBD1. This CDR3 has 19 residues. CDR1 is MDHEN, CDR2 SYDVKM, per germline. Trimming at V came to 5 bases and at J to 1 base, leaving 16 bases not matched to a gene.

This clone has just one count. The CDR3: CASSRKQGLQETQYF. Written as DNA, the CDR3 is TGTGCCAGCAGCCGCAAACAGGGCCTACAAGAGACCCAGTACTTC. The J gene is TRBJ2-5, the V gene TRBV14, with D maybe TRBD1 (6 bases). V was shortened by 4 bases and J by 2 bases, with 14 bases between the two germline ends. Germline V gene data show CDR1 as SGHDN and CDR2 as FVKESK. The CDR3 length is 15 residues. The complete variable domain, with remaining parts taken from reference TRBV14 and TRBJ2-5, reads EAGVTQFPSHSVIEKGQTVTLRCDPISGHDNLYWYRRVMGKEIKFLLHFVKESKQDESGMPNNRFLAERTGGTYSTLKVQPAELEDSGVYFCASSRKQGLQETQYFGPGTRLLVL.

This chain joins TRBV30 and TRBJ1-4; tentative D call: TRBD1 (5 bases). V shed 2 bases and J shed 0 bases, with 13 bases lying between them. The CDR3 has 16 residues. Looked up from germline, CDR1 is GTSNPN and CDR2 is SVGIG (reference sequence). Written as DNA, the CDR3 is TGTGCCTGGAGTATGGGACTTGCTGCAACTAATGAAAAACTGTTTTTT. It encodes CAWSMGLAATNEKLFF.

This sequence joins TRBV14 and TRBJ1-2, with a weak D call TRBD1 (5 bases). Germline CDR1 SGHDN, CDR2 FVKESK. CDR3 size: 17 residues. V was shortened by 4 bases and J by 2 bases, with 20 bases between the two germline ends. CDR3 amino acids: CASSPKSPRAENYGYTF. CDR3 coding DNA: TGTGCCAGCAGCCCAAAGTCCCCCAGGGCCGAGAACTATGGCTACACCTTC.

In nucleotides, the CDR3 is TGTGCCAGCAGTGAAGCAGGCAGGGCCTCCTACGAGCAGTACTTC. This codes for CASSEAGRASYEQYF. V usage is TRBV6-1 and J usage is TRBJ2-7; TRBD1 is a possible D gene (5 bases). The germline V gene encodes CDR1 MNHNS and CDR2 SASEGT. Trimming stripped 0 bases from V and 0 bases from J, with 9 bases between. The CDR3 sequence is 15 residues long.